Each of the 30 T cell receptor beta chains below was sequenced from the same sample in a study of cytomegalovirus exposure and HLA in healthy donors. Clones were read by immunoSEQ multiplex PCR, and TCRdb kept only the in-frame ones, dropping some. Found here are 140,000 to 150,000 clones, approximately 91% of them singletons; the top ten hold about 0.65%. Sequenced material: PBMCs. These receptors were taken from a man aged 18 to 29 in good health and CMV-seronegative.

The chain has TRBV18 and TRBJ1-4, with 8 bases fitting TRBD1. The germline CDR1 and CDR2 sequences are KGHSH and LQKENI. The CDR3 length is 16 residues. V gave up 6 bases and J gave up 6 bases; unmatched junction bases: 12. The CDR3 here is CASSLAGTGGHEKLFF. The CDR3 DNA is TGTGCCAGCTCTCTGGCCGGGACAGGAGGACATGAAAAACTGTTTTTT.

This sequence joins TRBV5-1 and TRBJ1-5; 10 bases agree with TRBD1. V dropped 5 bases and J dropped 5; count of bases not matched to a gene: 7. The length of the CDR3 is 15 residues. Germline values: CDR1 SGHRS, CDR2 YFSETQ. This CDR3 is CASSQGQGTDQPQHF. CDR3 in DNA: TGCGCCAGCAGTCAGGGACAGGGGACCGATCAGCCCCAGCATTTT.

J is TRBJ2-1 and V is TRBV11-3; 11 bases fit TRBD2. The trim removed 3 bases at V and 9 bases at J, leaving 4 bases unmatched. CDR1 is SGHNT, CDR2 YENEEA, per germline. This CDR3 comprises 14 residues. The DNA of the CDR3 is TGTGCCAGCAGCTTGCTAGCGGGAGGAGGTGAGCAGTTCTTC. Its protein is CASSLLAGGGEQFF.

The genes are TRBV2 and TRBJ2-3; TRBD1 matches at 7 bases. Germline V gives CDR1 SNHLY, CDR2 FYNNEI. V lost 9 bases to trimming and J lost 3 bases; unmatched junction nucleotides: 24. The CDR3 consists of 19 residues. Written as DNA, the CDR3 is TGTGCCAGAACAGGGGCACTGGGCCAAAATCTAGCCAAGACAGATACGCAGTATTTT. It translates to CARTGALGQNLAKTDTQYF. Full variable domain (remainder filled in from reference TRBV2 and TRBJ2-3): EPEVTQTPSHQVTQMGQEVILRCVPISNHLYFYWYRQILGQKVEFLVSFYNNEISEKSEIFDDQFSVERPDGSNFTLKIRSTKLEDSAMYFCARTGALGQNLAKTDTQYFGPGTRLTVL.

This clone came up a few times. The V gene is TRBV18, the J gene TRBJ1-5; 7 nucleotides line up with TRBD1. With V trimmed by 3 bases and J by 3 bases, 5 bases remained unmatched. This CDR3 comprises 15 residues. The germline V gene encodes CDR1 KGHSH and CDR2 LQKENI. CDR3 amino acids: CASSPTRGNNQPQHF. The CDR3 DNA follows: TGTGCCAGCTCACCTACCAGGGGGAACAATCAGCCCCAGCATTTT.

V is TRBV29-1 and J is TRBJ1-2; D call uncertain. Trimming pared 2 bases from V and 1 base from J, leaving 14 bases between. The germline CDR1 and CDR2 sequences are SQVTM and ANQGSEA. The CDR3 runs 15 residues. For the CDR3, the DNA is TGCAGCGTTGAATTGGGTTCGGCAGGTAACTATGGCTACACCTTC. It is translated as CSVELGSAGNYGYTF.

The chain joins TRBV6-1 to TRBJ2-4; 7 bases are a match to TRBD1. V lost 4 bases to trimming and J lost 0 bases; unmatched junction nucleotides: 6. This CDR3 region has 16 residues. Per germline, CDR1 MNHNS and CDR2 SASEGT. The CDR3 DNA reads TGTGCCAGCAGTGCAAACAGGGGTTTAGCCAAAAACATTCAGTACTTC. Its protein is CASSANRGLAKNIQYF.

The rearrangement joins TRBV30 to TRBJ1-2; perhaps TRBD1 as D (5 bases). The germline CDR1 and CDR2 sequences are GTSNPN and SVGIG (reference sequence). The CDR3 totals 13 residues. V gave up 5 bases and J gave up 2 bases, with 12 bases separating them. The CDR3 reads CAWGGGLNYGYTF. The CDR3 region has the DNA TGTGCCTGGGGGGGAGGGTTGAACTATGGCTACACCTTC.

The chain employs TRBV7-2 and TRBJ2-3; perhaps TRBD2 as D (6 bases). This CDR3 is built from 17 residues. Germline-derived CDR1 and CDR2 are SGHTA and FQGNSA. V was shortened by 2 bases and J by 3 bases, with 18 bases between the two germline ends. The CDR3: CASSLYARYGRTDTQYF. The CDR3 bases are TGTGCCAGCAGCTTATACGCGAGGTACGGGAGAACAGATACGCAGTATTTT. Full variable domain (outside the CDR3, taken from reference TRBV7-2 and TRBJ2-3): GAGVSQSPSNKVTEKGKDVELRCDPISGHTALYWYRQSLGQGLEFLIYFQGNSAPDKSGLPSDRFSAERTGGSVSTLTIQRTQQEDSAVYLCASSLYARYGRTDTQYFGPGTRLTVL.

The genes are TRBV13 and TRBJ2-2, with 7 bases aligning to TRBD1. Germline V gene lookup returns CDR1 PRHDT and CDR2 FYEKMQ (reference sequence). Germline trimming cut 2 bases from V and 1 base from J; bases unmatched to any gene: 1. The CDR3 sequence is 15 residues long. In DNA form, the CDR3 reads TGTGCCAGCAGCTTACGACAGGGGAACACCGGGGAGCTGTTTTTT. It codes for CASSLRQGNTGELFF.

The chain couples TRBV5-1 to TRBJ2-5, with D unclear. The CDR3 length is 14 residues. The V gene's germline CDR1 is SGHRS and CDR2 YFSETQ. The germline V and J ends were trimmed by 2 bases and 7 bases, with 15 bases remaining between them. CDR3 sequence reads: CASSLELRVGTQYF. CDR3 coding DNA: TGCGCCAGCAGCTTAGAACTCCGCGTTGGGACCCAGTACTTC.

CDR3 residues: CATRPWTSASTDTQYF. The DNA of the CDR3 is TGTGCCACCAGACCATGGACTAGCGCCAGCACAGATACGCAGTATTTT. The chain combines TRBV15 with TRBJ2-3; 9 nucleotides match TRBD2. The V gene end was trimmed by 6 bases and the J gene end by 0 bases; junction bases not matched to a gene: 7. Germline V lookup: CDR1 LNHNV, CDR2 YYDKDF (reference sequence). This CDR3 comprises 16 residues.

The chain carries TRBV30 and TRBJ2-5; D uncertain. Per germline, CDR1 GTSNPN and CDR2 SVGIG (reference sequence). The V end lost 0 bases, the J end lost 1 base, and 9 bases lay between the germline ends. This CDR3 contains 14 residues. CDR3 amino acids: CAWSVLAGQETQYF. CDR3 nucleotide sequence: TGTGCCTGGAGTGTATTAGCCGGCCAAGAGACCCAGTACTTC. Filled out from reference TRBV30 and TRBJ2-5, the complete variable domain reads SQTIHQWPATLVQPVGSPLSLECTVEGTSNPNLYWYRQAAGRGLQLLFYSVGIGQISSEVPQNLSASRPQDRQFILSSKKLLLSDSGFYLCAWSVLAGQETQYFGPGTRLLVL.

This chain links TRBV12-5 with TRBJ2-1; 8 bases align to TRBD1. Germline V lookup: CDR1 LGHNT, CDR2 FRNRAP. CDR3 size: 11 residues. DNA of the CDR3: TGTGTTACAGGGGGTGGTAATGAGCAGTTCTTC. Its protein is CVTGGGNEQFF. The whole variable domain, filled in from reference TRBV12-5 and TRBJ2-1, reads DARVTQTPRHKVTEMGQEVTMRCQPILGHNTVFWYRQTMMQGLELLAYFRNRAPLDDSGMPKDRFSAEMPDATLATLKIQPSEPRDSAVYFCVTGGGNEQFFGPGTRLTVL.

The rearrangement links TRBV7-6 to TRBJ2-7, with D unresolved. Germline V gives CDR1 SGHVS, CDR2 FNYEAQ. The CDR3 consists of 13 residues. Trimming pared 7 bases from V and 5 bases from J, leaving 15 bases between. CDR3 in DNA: TGTGCCAGCACCCTCGGTCGTGGGCACGAGCAGTACGTC. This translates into CASTLGRGHEQYV.

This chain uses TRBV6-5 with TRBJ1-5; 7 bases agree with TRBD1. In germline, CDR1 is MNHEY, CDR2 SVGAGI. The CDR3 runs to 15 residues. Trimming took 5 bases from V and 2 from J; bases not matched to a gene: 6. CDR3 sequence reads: CASSKDRRRNQPQHF. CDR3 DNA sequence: TGTGCCAGCAGTAAGGACAGGAGACGCAATCAGCCCCAGCATTTT.

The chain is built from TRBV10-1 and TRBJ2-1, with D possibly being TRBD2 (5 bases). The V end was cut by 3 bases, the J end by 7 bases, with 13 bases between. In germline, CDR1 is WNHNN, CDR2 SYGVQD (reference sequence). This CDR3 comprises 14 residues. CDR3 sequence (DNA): TGCGCCAGCAGTGACTCCGGGGAGAGTAATGAGCAGTTCTTC. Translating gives CASSDSGESNEQFF.

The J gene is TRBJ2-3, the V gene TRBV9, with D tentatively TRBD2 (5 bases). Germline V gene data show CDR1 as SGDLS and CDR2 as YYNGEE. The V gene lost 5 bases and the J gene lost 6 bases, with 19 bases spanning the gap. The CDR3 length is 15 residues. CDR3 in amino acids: CASSANGLGRDTQYF. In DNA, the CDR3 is TGTGCCAGCAGTGCTAATGGACTGGGTAGGGATACGCAGTATTTT.

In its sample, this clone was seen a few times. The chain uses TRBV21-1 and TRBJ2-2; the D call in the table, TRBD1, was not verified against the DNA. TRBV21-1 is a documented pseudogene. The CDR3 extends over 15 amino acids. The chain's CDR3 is CASSLDRGNTGELFF. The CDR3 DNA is TGTGCCAGCAGCCTCGACAGGGGGAACACCGGGGAGCTGTTTTTT.

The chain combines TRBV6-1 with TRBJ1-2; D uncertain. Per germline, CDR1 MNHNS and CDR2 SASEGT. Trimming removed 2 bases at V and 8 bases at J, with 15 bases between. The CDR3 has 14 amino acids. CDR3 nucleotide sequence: TGTGCCAGCAGTGAAAGATCAGGTACATCGGGCTACACCTTC. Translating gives CASSERSGTSGYTF.

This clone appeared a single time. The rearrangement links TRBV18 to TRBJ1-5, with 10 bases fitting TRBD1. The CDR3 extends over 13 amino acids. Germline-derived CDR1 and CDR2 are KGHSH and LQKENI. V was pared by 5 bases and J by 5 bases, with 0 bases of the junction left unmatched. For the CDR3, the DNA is TGTGCCAGCTCAGGGACAGGGGATCAGCCCCAGCATTTT. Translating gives CASSGTGDQPQHF. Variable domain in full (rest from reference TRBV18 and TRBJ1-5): NAGVMQNPRHLVRRRGQEARLRCSPMKGHSHVYWYRQLPEEGLKFMVYLQKENIIDESGMPKERFSAEFPKEGPSILRIQQVVRGDSAAYFCASSGTGDQPQHFGDGTRLSIL.

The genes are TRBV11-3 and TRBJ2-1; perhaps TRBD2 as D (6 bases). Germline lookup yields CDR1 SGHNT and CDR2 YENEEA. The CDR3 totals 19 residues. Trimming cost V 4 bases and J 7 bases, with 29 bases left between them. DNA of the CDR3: TGTGCCAGCAGCTCATTAAACCGATGGACACTGGATGGGGGGAATGAGCAGTTCTTC. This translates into CASSSLNRWTLDGGNEQFF.

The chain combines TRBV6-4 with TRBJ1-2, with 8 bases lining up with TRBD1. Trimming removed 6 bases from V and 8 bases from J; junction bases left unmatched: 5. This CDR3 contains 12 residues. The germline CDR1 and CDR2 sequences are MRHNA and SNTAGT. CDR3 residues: CASRGTGSGYTF. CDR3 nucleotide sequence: TGTGCCAGCAGAGGGACAGGCTCCGGCTACACCTTC.

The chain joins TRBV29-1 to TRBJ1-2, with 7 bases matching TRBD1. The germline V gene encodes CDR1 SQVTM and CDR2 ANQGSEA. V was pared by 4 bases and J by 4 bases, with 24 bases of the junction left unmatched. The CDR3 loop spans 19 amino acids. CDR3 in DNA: TGCAGCGTTGGTGAGGGGGCGCGGCGAATTACCAGCCGAATCTATGGCTACACCTTC. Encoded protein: CSVGEGARRITSRIYGYTF. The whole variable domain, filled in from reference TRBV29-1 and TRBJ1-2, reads SAVISQKPSRDICQRGTSLTIQCQVDSQVTMMFWYRQQPGQSLTLIATANQGSEATYESGFVIDKFPISRPNLTFSTLTVSNMSPEDSSIYLCSVGEGARRITSRIYGYTFGSGTRLTVV.

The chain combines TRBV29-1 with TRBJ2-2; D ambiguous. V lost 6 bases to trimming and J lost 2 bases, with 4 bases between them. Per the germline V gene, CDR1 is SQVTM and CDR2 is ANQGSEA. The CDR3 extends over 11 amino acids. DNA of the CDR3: TGCAGCGTAACTAACACCGGGGAGCTGTTTTTT. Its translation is CSVTNTGELFF.

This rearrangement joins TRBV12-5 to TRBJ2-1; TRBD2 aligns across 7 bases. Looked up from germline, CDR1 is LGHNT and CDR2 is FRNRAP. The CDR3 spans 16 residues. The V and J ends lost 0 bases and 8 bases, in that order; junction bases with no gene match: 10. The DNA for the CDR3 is TGTGCTAGTGGTTTGGTACTAGCGCTAGGAGGCCATGAGCAGTTCTTC. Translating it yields CASGLVLALGGHEQFF.

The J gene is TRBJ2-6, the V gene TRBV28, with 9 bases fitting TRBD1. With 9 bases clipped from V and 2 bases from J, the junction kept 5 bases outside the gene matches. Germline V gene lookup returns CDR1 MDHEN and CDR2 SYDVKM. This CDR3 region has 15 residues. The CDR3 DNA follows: TGTGCCAGTGGGACAGGGTCGGCTGGGGCCAACGTCCTGACTTTC. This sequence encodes CASGTGSAGANVLTF.

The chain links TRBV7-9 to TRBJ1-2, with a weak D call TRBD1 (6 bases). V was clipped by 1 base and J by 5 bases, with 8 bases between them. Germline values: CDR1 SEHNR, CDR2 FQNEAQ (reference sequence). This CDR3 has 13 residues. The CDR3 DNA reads TGTGCCAGCAGCTTAGGACAGGAATATGGCTACACCTTC. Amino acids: CASSLGQEYGYTF.

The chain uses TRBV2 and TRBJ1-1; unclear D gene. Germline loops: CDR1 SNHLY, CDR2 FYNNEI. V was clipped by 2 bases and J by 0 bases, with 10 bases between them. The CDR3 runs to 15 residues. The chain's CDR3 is CASSESAQMNTEAFF. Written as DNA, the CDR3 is TGTGCCAGCAGTGAATCCGCACAGATGAACACTGAAGCTTTCTTT.

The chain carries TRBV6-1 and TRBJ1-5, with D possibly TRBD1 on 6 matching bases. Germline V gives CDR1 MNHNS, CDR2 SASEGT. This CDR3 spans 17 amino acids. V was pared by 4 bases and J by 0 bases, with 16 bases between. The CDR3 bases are TGTGCCAGCAGTGCCGGGGGGACACCATATAGCAATCAGCCCCAGCATTTT. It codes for CASSAGGTPYSNQPQHF.